Shown below are 29 T cell receptor beta chains from a single sample sequenced in a study of blood T cell repertoires in COVID-19. The assay was immunoSEQ multiplex PCR, and TCRdb's table has in-frame clones only and misses some. In the table there are under 200,000 clones, more than 70% of which are singletons. The sequenced sample was peripheral blood. Every receptor here comes from a man between 40 and 49 years old with active or convalescent COVID-19.

CDR3 loop: CASSTAFGTEAFF. In DNA, the CDR3 is TGTGCCAGCAGCACCGCGTTCGGTACTGAAGCTTTCTTT. V and J are TRBV5-4 and TRBJ1-1; D unclear. CDR1 is SGHNT, CDR2 YYREEE, per germline (reference sequence). Trimming removed 4 bases at V and 5 bases at J, with 12 bases between. The CDR3 extends over 13 amino acids.

This clone was seen at least ten times. The genes are TRBV30 and TRBJ1-1, with a possible D match to TRBD1 (6 bases). The germline V gene encodes CDR1 GTSNPN and CDR2 SVGIG (reference sequence). The CDR3 extends over 15 amino acids. V dropped 3 bases and J dropped 4 bases, with 18 bases sitting between them. The CDR3, as DNA: TGTGCCTGGAGACAGACCAGGGGAAGTGGCACTGAAGCTTTCTTT. Its protein is CAWRQTRGSGTEAFF.

By its share, this clone is medium-sized (0.01 to 0.1%). The chain recombines TRBV7-3 with TRBJ2-2; 8 bases are a match to TRBD1. This CDR3 has 15 amino acids. The V segment lost 4 bases and the J segment 7 bases; nucleotides outside the gene matches: 8. Germline CDR1 and CDR2: SGHTA and FQGTGA. CDR3 residues: CASSSRGRGVGELFF. The CDR3 nucleotides are TGTGCCAGCAGCTCCAGGGGGCGCGGGGTCGGGGAGCTGTTTTTT.

To note about this clone: The sample holds other DNA sequences that translate to the same CDR3. V usage is TRBV6-5 and J usage is TRBJ1-3; 7 nucleotides match TRBD1. CDR1 MNHEY and CDR2 SVGAGI come from the germline V gene. V trimming: 5 bases; J trimming: 0 bases; junction bases outside the gene matches: 1. The length of the CDR3 is 14 residues. CDR3 sequence reads: CASSPGGSGNTIYF. CDR3 nucleotide sequence: TGTGCCAGCAGTCCAGGGGGCTCTGGAAACACCATATATTTT.

This clone was counted once. This sequence joins TRBV21-1 and TRBJ1-5; the table calls TRBD1, which could not be checked here. TRBV21-1 is described as a pseudogene. The CDR3 covers 15 residues. The CDR3 DNA is TGTGCCAGCAGCAAAGAGGGCAGGGGTAATCAGCCCCAGCATTTT. It codes for CASSKEGRGNQPQHF.

The rearrangement uses TRBV6-2 or TRBV6-3 and TRBJ2-7; 8 nucleotides align to TRBD2. Germline trimming cut 5 bases from V and 3 bases from J; bases unmatched to any gene: 9. This CDR3 has 15 residues. Germline CDR1 reads MNHEY; CDR2 reads SVGEGT. The CDR3 bases are TGTGCCAGCAGTCCCCAAGGACTAGCCTACTACGAGCAGTACTTC. The encoded protein is CASSPQGLAYYEQYF.

This chain links TRBV6-1 with TRBJ2-1; 8 bases agree with TRBD1. Germline CDR1 and CDR2: MNHNS and SASEGT. The CDR3 is made up of 16 amino acids. After removal of 4 bases from V and 4 bases from J, the junction contained 9 bases not matched to a gene. The CDR3 coding sequence is TGTGCCAGCAGTGCTAGAAGGAGACAGGGGTACAATGAGCAGTTCTTC. Protein: CASSARRRQGYNEQFF.

The V gene is TRBV27, the J gene TRBJ1-4; a weak D match, TRBD1 (5 bases). V gave up 5 bases and J gave up 8 bases, with 18 bases separating them. The CDR3 loop spans 15 amino acids. The V gene's germline CDR1 is MNHEY and CDR2 SMNVEV (reference sequence). The CDR3 reads CASSNRGLMGEKLFF. In nucleotides, the CDR3 is TGTGCCAGCAGTAACCGGGGACTTATGGGCGAAAAACTGTTTTTT.

This chain uses TRBV12-3 or TRBV12-4 with TRBJ2-1; D might be TRBD2 (6 bases). V was trimmed by 3 bases and J by 7 bases, leaving 7 bases between them. The CDR3 totals 12 residues. CDR3 sequence (DNA): TGTGCCAGCAGTTTCGGAGGGAATGAGCAGTTCTTC. Its translation: CASSFGGNEQFF.

Points on this clone: Other DNA variants within this sample encode the same CDR3. The rearrangement joins TRBV28 to TRBJ2-7; 7 bases match TRBD1. With 8 bases clipped from V and 5 bases from J, the junction kept 6 bases outside the gene matches. Germline loops: CDR1 MDHEN, CDR2 SYDVKM. This CDR3 is built from 12 residues. CDR3 DNA sequence: TGTGCCAGCCGTATGACAGGGAACGAGCAGTACTTC. It yields the protein CASRMTGNEQYF.

The V and J genes are TRBV6-1 and TRBJ2-3; TRBD2 matches 12 bases. The V gene's germline CDR1 is MNHNS and CDR2 SASEGT. V shed 4 bases, J shed 4 bases, and the junction held 6 bases outside the gene matches. This CDR3 contains 16 residues. The CDR3 here is CASSGTSGIVADTQYF. For the CDR3, the DNA is TGTGCCAGCAGTGGGACTAGCGGGATAGTCGCAGATACGCAGTATTTT.

The chain has TRBV11-3 and TRBJ1-3; unclear D gene. The CDR3 is made up of 18 amino acids. The germline V gene encodes CDR1 SGHNT and CDR2 YENEEA. Between the trimmed V and J ends, which lost 0 bases and 7 bases, there was a span of 22 bases. The CDR3 DNA is TGTGCCAGCAGCTTAGAGTTAGAAGTGAGCCGCAACAGTAACACCATATATTTT. It specifies CASSLELEVSRNSNTIYF.

The chain links TRBV11-3 to TRBJ2-1; D ambiguous. This CDR3 comprises 14 residues. Trimming shortened V by 5 bases and J by 5 bases, and 13 bases separated the two germline ends. The V gene's germline CDR1 is SGHNT and CDR2 YENEEA. The CDR3 is CASSRTTTNNEQFF. The CDR3 nucleotides are TGTGCCAGCAGCCGTACTACCACCAACAATGAGCAGTTCTTC. Combining the CDR3 with reference TRBV11-3 and TRBJ2-1 gives the whole variable domain EAGVVQSPRYKIIEKKQPVAFWCNPISGHNTLYWYLQNLGQGPELLIRYENEEAVDDSQLPKDRFSAERLKGVDSTLKIQPAELGDSAVYLCASSRTTTNNEQFFGPGTRLTVL.

V and J are TRBV24-1 and TRBJ1-4; TRBD1 aligns across 8 bases. The trim removed 4 bases at V and 8 bases at J, leaving 8 bases unmatched. The germline gives CDR1 KGHDR, CDR2 SFDVKD. The CDR3 totals 15 residues. The CDR3 is CATSEGRQGLEKLFF. The CDR3 coding sequence is TGTGCCACCAGTGAGGGGAGACAGGGGCTAGAAAAACTGTTTTTT.

The gene calls are TRBV24-1 and TRBJ2-2, with TRBD1 matching 12 bases. Unmatched junction bases numbered 2, after V lost 7 bases and J lost 6 bases. From germline, CDR1 is KGHDR and CDR2 SFDVKD. The CDR3 is made up of 14 amino acids. In DNA form, the CDR3 reads TGTGCCACCAGGGGACAGGGGGCCCCCGGGGAGCTGTTTTTT. Translated: CATRGQGAPGELFF.

This clone was counted a single time. The chain is built from TRBV9 and TRBJ1-2, with 7 bases lining up with TRBD1. The CDR3 loop spans 15 amino acids. Unmatched junction bases numbered 6, after V lost 3 bases and J lost 1 base. Germline CDR1 reads SGDLS; CDR2 reads YYNGEE. CDR3 amino acids: CASSAGRDSNYGYTF. CDR3 DNA sequence: TGTGCCAGCAGCGCCGGACGGGACAGTAACTATGGCTACACCTTC.

The gene calls are TRBV7-8 and TRBJ2-7; perhaps TRBD1 as D (7 bases). The V gene lost 4 bases and the J gene lost 6 bases, with 16 bases spanning the gap. CDR3 length: 14 amino acids. CDR1 and CDR2 (germline): SGHVS, FQNEAQ. DNA of the CDR3: TGTGCCAGCAGCTCCAGGGGGGATCTACGCGAGCAGTACTTC. Protein sequence: CASSSRGDLREQYF.

V usage is TRBV27 and J usage is TRBJ1-2; possible D gene TRBD1, 6 bases. This CDR3 contains 14 residues. The germline V gene has CDR1 MNHEY and CDR2 SMNVEV (reference sequence). V was trimmed by 4 bases and J by 3 bases, leaving 12 bases between them. The CDR3 spells CASSWREGDYGYTF. CDR3 DNA sequence: TGTGCCAGCAGTTGGCGGGAGGGGGACTATGGCTACACCTTC.

The gene calls are TRBV11-2 and TRBJ1-1; 9 bases are a match to TRBD1. Germline V lookup: CDR1 SGHAT, CDR2 FQNNGV. V gave up 5 bases and J gave up 3 bases; unmatched junction bases: 7. The CDR3 length is 15 residues. Here the CDR3 reads CASSPPGTGYTEAFF. The DNA for the CDR3 is TGTGCCAGCAGCCCCCCCGGGACAGGGTACACTGAAGCTTTCTTT.

The V gene is TRBV15, the J gene TRBJ2-7; 11 positions agree with TRBD1. Germline values: CDR1 LNHNV, CDR2 YYDKDF (reference sequence). V lost 4 bases to trimming and J lost 4 bases; unmatched junction nucleotides: 3. The CDR3 extends over 14 amino acids. The CDR3 nucleotides read TGTGCCACCAGCAAAGGACAGGGGGCGTACGAGCAGTACTTC. This sequence encodes CATSKGQGAYEQYF.

The J gene is TRBJ2-3, the V gene TRBV21-1; the table's D call of TRBD1 was not tested on the DNA. TRBV21-1 is a known pseudogene. The CDR3 spans 14 residues. The CDR3 DNA follows: TGTGCCAGCAGCAAGACAGGGGTGGCAGATACGCAGTATTTT. This translates into CASSKTGVADTQYF.

The chain uses TRBV2 and TRBJ1-1, with TRBD1 matching over 7 bases. After removal of 6 bases from V and 3 bases from J, the junction contained 10 bases not matched to a gene. The CDR3 covers 15 residues. The germline CDR1 and CDR2 sequences are SNHLY and FYNNEI. The CDR3, as DNA: TGTGCCAGCAGAACACTGACAGGGAAGTACACTGAAGCTTTCTTT. Translating it yields CASRTLTGKYTEAFF. Filled out from reference TRBV2 and TRBJ1-1, the complete variable domain reads EPEVTQTPSHQVTQMGQEVILRCVPISNHLYFYWYRQILGQKVEFLVSFYNNEISEKSEIFDDQFSVERPDGSNFTLKIRSTKLEDSAMYFCASRTLTGKYTEAFFGQGTRLTVV.

The chain is built from TRBV5-6 and TRBJ1-1, with 7 bases that match TRBD1. The junction had 7 bases not matched to a gene; V was cut back by 5 bases and J by 0 bases. Germline V gene lookup returns CDR1 SGHDT and CDR2 YYEEEE. The CDR3 is 15 residues long. The CDR3 reads CASSHYRGMNTEAFF. As DNA, the CDR3 is TGTGCCAGCAGTCACTACAGGGGCATGAACACTGAAGCTTTCTTT.

The chain carries TRBV18 and TRBJ2-3; 8 positions agree with TRBD1. Germline V CDR1 and CDR2: KGHSH, LQKENI. The V segment lost 2 bases and the J segment 0 bases; nucleotides outside the gene matches: 4. The CDR3 sequence is 16 residues long. In nucleotides, the CDR3 is TGTGCCAGCTCACCAAGGACAGGGCATAGCACAGATACGCAGTATTTT. Protein sequence: CASSPRTGHSTDTQYF.

About this clone itself: Other DNA sequences in the same sample also yield this CDR3. The J gene is TRBJ2-7, the V gene TRBV18, with 7 bases matching TRBD1. From germline, CDR1 is KGHSH and CDR2 LQKENI. J was trimmed by 1 base and V by 6 bases; bases with no gene match: 3. The CDR3 spans 13 residues. In DNA form, the CDR3 reads TGTGCCAGCTCCCCGGACAGGTCCTACGAGCAGTACTTC. Protein sequence: CASSPDRSYEQYF.

The V call is TRBV7-9, the J call TRBJ2-5; TRBD1 matches at 9 bases. The V and J ends lost 2 bases and 2 bases, in that order; junction bases with no gene match: 6. The CDR3 covers 16 residues. The germline V gene has CDR1 SEHNR and CDR2 FQNEAQ (reference sequence). DNA for the CDR3: TGTGCCAGCAGCTTACTCTGGGACAGGGTACAAGAGACCCAGTACTTC. It yields the protein CASSLLWDRVQETQYF.

CDR3 in amino acids: CASSLTGSTYEQYF. The CDR3 DNA reads TGTGCCAGCAGCTTGACAGGGAGCACCTACGAGCAGTACTTC. The chain has TRBV7-2 and TRBJ2-7; 7 bases agree with TRBD1. The J segment lost 2 bases and the V segment lost 3 bases, leaving 4 bases of the junction unmatched. Germline V lookup: CDR1 SGHTA, CDR2 FQGNSA. The CDR3 extends over 14 amino acids.

CDR3 loop: CASTRLAKNQPQHF. Here the CDR3 DNA reads TGTGCCAGCACCCGATTAGCTAAAAATCAGCCCCAGCATTTT. The chain recombines TRBV5-8 with TRBJ1-5; D is unclear. The CDR3 loop spans 14 amino acids. Trimming removed 6 bases from V and 4 bases from J, with 14 bases in between. The germline gives CDR1 SGHTS, CDR2 YDEGEE.

The V and J genes are TRBV2 and TRBJ1-4, with 8 bases aligning to TRBD1. V shed 6 bases and J 8 bases; nucleotides not matched to a gene: 8. Looked up from germline, CDR1 is SNHLY and CDR2 is FYNNEI. The CDR3 extends over 14 amino acids. The CDR3, as DNA: TGTGCCAGCAGGGAAAGGACAGGGAGAGAAAAACTGTTTTTT. This gives the protein CASRERTGREKLFF.